The 24 T cell receptor beta chains below were found in one sample sequenced in a study of blood T cell repertoires in COVID-19. TCRdb's copy holds only in-frame clones and misses some; the assay was immunoSEQ multiplex PCR. The table has about 120,000 clones, roughly 79% seen once. Sequencing was done on a sample of peripheral blood. The receptors were gathered from a human donor in a cohort sampled during active COVID-19.

This chain links TRBV27 with TRBJ2-7, with 11 bases fitting TRBD1. Germline V CDR1 and CDR2: MNHEY, SMNVEV (reference sequence). V shed 4 bases and J 7 bases; nucleotides not matched to a gene: 9. The CDR3 extends over 15 amino acids. This CDR3 is CASSSHRDRGLEQYF. CDR3 nucleotide sequence: TGTGCCAGCAGTTCCCACCGGGACAGGGGGTTAGAGCAGTACTTC.

This chain connects TRBV21-1 to TRBJ1-2; TRBD1 is taken as the D call from the table, unchecked against the DNA. TRBV21-1 is a documented pseudogene. The CDR3 spans 15 residues. CDR3 sequence reads: CASRSDRDANYGYTF. CDR3 in DNA: TGTGCCAGCAGATCGGACAGGGATGCTAACTATGGCTACACCTTC.

The V gene is TRBV7-3, the J gene TRBJ1-1, with D perhaps matching TRBD1 (6 bases). Germline V gives CDR1 SGHTA, CDR2 FQGTGA. Trimming cost V 3 bases and J 1 base, with 6 bases left between them. CDR3 length: 13 amino acids. The CDR3 nucleotides read TGTGCCAGCAGCTTGGGGGCGAACACTGAAGCTTTCTTT. This encodes CASSLGANTEAFF.

The table lists this clone with a few counts. As DNA, the CDR3 is TGTGCCAGCAGACCGGGACAGGGTTTTAACGAGCAGTACTTC. Its protein is CASRPGQGFNEQYF. The V call is TRBV6-5, the J call TRBJ2-7, with TRBD1 identical over 9 bases. The CDR3 has 14 amino acids. CDR1 is MNHEY, CDR2 SVGAGI, per germline. V was pared by 6 bases and J by 5 bases, with 8 bases of the junction left unmatched.

This clone has only a few counts. This chain connects TRBV28 to TRBJ2-7; 11 bases line up with TRBD1. The V gene end was trimmed by 6 bases and the J gene end by 6 bases; junction bases not matched to a gene: 7. Germline V CDR1 and CDR2: MDHEN, SYDVKM. CDR3 size: 14 residues. The CDR3 loop is CASSRGQGVFEQYF. The CDR3 nucleotides read TGTGCCAGCAGCCGGGGACAGGGGGTGTTCGAGCAGTACTTC.

J is TRBJ1-3 and V is TRBV5-1; D is ambiguous. CDR3 size: 16 residues. Germline assignment: CDR1 SGHRS and CDR2 YFSETQ. The germline V and J ends were trimmed by 1 base and 0 bases, with 11 bases remaining between them. The DNA for the CDR3 is TGCGCCAGCAGCTTGATATCCGGGAACTCTGGAAACACCATATATTTT. Protein product: CASSLISGNSGNTIYF.

V and J are TRBV7-2 and TRBJ2-6; D unresolved. Trimming took off 5 bases at V and 0 bases at J, with 8 bases between the two ends. Germline CDR1 SGHTA, CDR2 FQGNSA. The CDR3 has 15 amino acids. The CDR3 DNA reads TGTGCCAGCAGCAGGCAGGACTCTGGGGCCAACGTCCTGACTTTC. This sequence encodes CASSRQDSGANVLTF.

The rearrangement joins TRBV5-8 to TRBJ1-6; the match to TRBD1 covers 7 bases. Trimming at V came to 5 bases and at J to 0 bases, leaving 8 bases not matched to a gene. Per the germline V gene, CDR1 is SGHTS and CDR2 is YDEGEE. CDR3 length: 17 amino acids. In DNA form, the CDR3 reads TGTGCCAGCAGGGCGCCCCAGGGGGACTCCTATAATTCACCCCTCCACTTT. It is translated as CASRAPQGDSYNSPLHF.

This chain links TRBV11-2 with TRBJ1-6, with D possibly matching TRBD1 (6 bases). Germline V lookup: CDR1 SGHAT, CDR2 FQNNGV. The CDR3 sequence is 11 residues long. The CDR3 protein is CASQGNSPLHF. Here the CDR3 DNA reads TGTGCATCCCAGGGGAATTCACCCCTCCACTTT.

The chain carries TRBV7-2 and TRBJ2-7, with a weak D call TRBD2 (6 bases). Trimming took 5 bases from V and 0 from J, leaving 11 bases between them. CDR3 length: 14 amino acids. Germline CDR1 SGHTA, CDR2 FQGNSA. In DNA form, the CDR3 reads TGTGCCAGCAGCCTTAGCGGAGCCTCCTACGAGCAGTACTTC. Its protein is CASSLSGASYEQYF.

The chain is built from TRBV4-3 and TRBJ1-1; no clear D. Between the trimmed V and J ends, which lost 1 base and 8 bases, there was a span of 11 bases. Germline CDR1 and CDR2: LGHNA and YSLEER. The CDR3 extends over 13 amino acids. The CDR3 DNA reads as TGCGCCAGCAGCCAAGCCCAGCAGGAAGAAGCTTTCTTT. Its translation is CASSQAQQEEAFF.

V and J are TRBV5-1 and TRBJ2-5; D is perhaps TRBD2 (7 bases). Germline V gene sequence: CDR1 SGHRS, CDR2 YFSETQ. The CDR3 is made up of 15 amino acids. The V end was cut by 4 bases, the J end by 2 bases, with 15 bases between. CDR3 in amino acids: CASSLRGAGQETQYF. As DNA, the CDR3 is TGCGCCAGCAGCCTTCGGGGGGCGGGGCAAGAGACCCAGTACTTC.

This chain connects TRBV6-5 to TRBJ1-3, with TRBD1 as a possible D gene (5 bases). V shed 8 bases and J shed 1 base, with 12 bases lying between them. Germline loops: CDR1 MNHEY, CDR2 SVGAGI. This CDR3 is built from 14 residues. The CDR3 spells CASQRGRSGNTIYF. The CDR3 nucleotides read TGTGCCAGCCAAAGGGGCAGGTCTGGAAACACCATATATTTT.

This clone was found a few times. The chain carries TRBV2 and TRBJ2-7; D possibly corresponds to TRBD2 (6 bases). The length of the CDR3 is 12 residues. V lost 3 bases and J 4 bases, leaving 7 bases between the germline ends. CDR1 and CDR2 from the germline V gene are SNHLY and FYNNEI. The CDR3 DNA sequence: TGTGCCAGCAGTGATGGGGGGTACGAGCAGTACTTC. It codes for CASSDGGYEQYF. Looking up the rest from reference TRBV2 and TRBJ2-7 gives the full variable domain: EPEVTQTPSHQVTQMGQEVILRCVPISNHLYFYWYRQILGQKVEFLVSFYNNEISEKSEIFDDQFSVERPDGSNFTLKIRSTKLEDSAMYFCASSDGGYEQYFGPGTRLTVT.

As DNA, the CDR3 is TGCGCCAGCAGCTTCTTGGACGGGACTAGATCAACAGATACGCAGTATTTT. This translates into CASSFLDGTRSTDTQYF. The chain links TRBV5-1 to TRBJ2-3; 8 nucleotides align to TRBD2. Germline CDR1 and CDR2: SGHRS and YFSETQ. The CDR3 is 17 amino acids. After removal of 2 bases from V and 3 bases from J, the junction contained 11 bases not matched to a gene.

V and J are TRBV7-2 and TRBJ1-1, with unresolved D. The germline V gene encodes CDR1 SGHTA and CDR2 FQGNSA. V lost 3 bases, J lost 4 bases, and 9 bases lay in between. The CDR3 is 13 residues long. CDR3 sequence: CASSFLESTEAFF. The CDR3 DNA reads as TGTGCCAGCAGCTTTTTGGAGAGCACTGAAGCTTTCTTT.

This clone appeared once. The chain carries TRBV5-1 and TRBJ2-5; 9 nucleotides match TRBD2. CDR3 size: 14 residues. Trimming cost V 2 bases and J 1 base; bases outside gene matches: 0. Germline V CDR1 and CDR2: SGHRS, YFSETQ. The CDR3 bases are TGCGCCAGCAGCTTAGCGGGGGGCCAAGAGACCCAGTACTTC. Its protein is CASSLAGGQETQYF. Supplemented by reference TRBV5-1 and TRBJ2-5, the full variable domain reads KAGVTQTPRYLIKTRGQQVTLSCSPISGHRSVSWYQQTPGQGLQFLFEYFSETQRNKGNFPGRFSGRQFSNSRSEMNVSTLELGDSALYLCASSLAGGQETQYFGPGTRLLVL.

The rearrangement uses TRBV6-5 and TRBJ2-5, with 8 bases lining up with TRBD1. V lost 6 bases to trimming and J lost 9 bases; unmatched junction nucleotides: 12. The CDR3 is 14 residues long. The germline V gene encodes CDR1 MNHEY and CDR2 SVGAGI. CDR3 amino acids: CASRYRDRLSAQYF. Written as DNA, the CDR3 is TGTGCCAGCAGGTACCGGGACAGGTTGTCGGCCCAGTACTTC.

The chain employs TRBV11-2 and TRBJ2-3, with 9 bases lining up with TRBD2. Germline lookup yields CDR1 SGHAT and CDR2 FQNNGV. The CDR3 extends over 17 amino acids. With 1 base clipped from V and 4 bases from J, the junction kept 9 bases outside the gene matches. The CDR3 DNA reads as TGTGCCAGCAGCTTAGGTCCGGCGGGAGGGCTAGCAGATACGCAGTATTTT. It is translated as CASSLGPAGGLADTQYF.

This sequence joins TRBV7-3 and TRBJ2-3, with D maybe TRBD2 (7 bases). The V end was cut by 1 base, the J end by 4 bases, with 12 bases between. The CDR3 has 15 residues. Germline CDR1 SGHTA, CDR2 FQGTGA. CDR3 DNA: TGTGCCAGCAGCTTAAAGGGGGGAGGGCCAGATACGCAGTATTTT. It encodes CASSLKGGGPDTQYF.

This chain links TRBV9 with TRBJ2-7; D uncertain. CDR3 length: 14 residues. V was clipped by 3 bases and J by 6 bases, with 16 bases between them. Germline V gene sequence: CDR1 SGDLS, CDR2 YYNGEE. The CDR3 is CASSAGTQAFEQYF. In DNA, the CDR3 is TGTGCCAGCAGCGCCGGTACGCAGGCGTTCGAGCAGTACTTC.

This clone was recorded a few times. In DNA form, the CDR3 reads TGTGCCAGCAGTTACTCCTGGGGAGGGGGCTATGGCTACACCTTC. Protein: CASSYSWGGGYGYTF. The J gene is TRBJ1-2, the V gene TRBV6-5, with TRBD1 as a possible D gene (6 bases). V was cut by 0 bases and J by 4 bases, with 12 bases left in between. The germline gives CDR1 MNHEY, CDR2 SVGAGI. The CDR3 runs to 15 residues.

The chain combines TRBV4-2 with TRBJ2-7, with 7 bases that match TRBD1. Losses at the gene ends were 1 base for V and 7 bases for J; bases not matched to a gene: 13. CDR3 size: 16 residues. Germline CDR1 reads LGHNA; CDR2 reads YNFKEQ. This CDR3 reads CASSQVGAGGMSEQYF. The CDR3 DNA reads as TGTGCCAGCAGCCAAGTCGGGGCAGGGGGAATGAGTGAGCAGTACTTC.

The chain recombines TRBV6-2 or TRBV6-3 with TRBJ2-5; TRBD2 matches at 10 bases. This CDR3 spans 15 amino acids. V trimming: 2 bases; J trimming: 5 bases; junction bases outside the gene matches: 5. CDR1 MNHEY and CDR2 SVGEGT come from the germline V gene. The CDR3 loop reads CASSYAAGGRETQYF. CDR3 nucleotides: TGTGCCAGCAGTTACGCAGCGGGAGGGCGTGAGACCCAGTACTTC.